The clone carrying this TCR beta chain was detected a few times. The data were taken from a study of cytomegalovirus exposure and HLA in healthy donors. The CDR3 loop spans 13 amino acids. The V gene's germline CDR1 is LNHDA and CDR2 SQIVND (reference sequence). Trimming removed 7 bases at V and 10 bases at J, with 14 bases between. Amplification used 60 Vbeta primers and 13 Jbeta primers. Profiled with immunoSEQ multiplex PCR; TCRdb holds only in-frame clones, not every one. The sample gives 80,000 to 90,000 clones, approximately 80% of which show up once; approximately 3% is in the top ten. Sequenced input: PBMCs. The chain has TRBV19 and TRBJ1-6; D call uncertain. The source of this sequence is a man aged 25-45 years in good health and CMV-seronegative. The CDR3: CASNGKVGSPLHF. The CDR3 DNA reads TGTGCCAGTAACGGGAAGGTTGGGTCACCCCTCCACTTT. Full variable domain (outside the CDR3, taken from reference TRBV19 and TRBJ1-6): DGGITQSPKYLFRKEGQNVTLSCEQNLNHDAMYWYRQDPGQGLRLIYYSQIVNDFQKGDIAEGYSVSREKKESFPLTVTSAQKNPTAFYLCASNGKVGSPLHFGNGTRLTVT.